Shown below are 27 T cell receptor beta chains from a single sample sequenced in a study of cytomegalovirus exposure and HLA in healthy donors. Both 60 Vbeta primers and 13 Jbeta primers went into the PCR. Some clones are missing from TCRdb's copy, which holds only in-frame ones; the method was immunoSEQ multiplex PCR. In all, the sample yields 74,000 or so clones. Sequencing was performed on PBMCs. Receptors originate from a woman aged 60-75 years in good health and CMV-seronegative.

This chain connects TRBV6-5 to TRBJ1-1; TRBD1 is a possible D gene (6 bases). The CDR3 loop spans 14 amino acids. From germline, CDR1 is MNHEY and CDR2 SVGAGI. V shed 5 bases and J shed 11 bases, with 21 bases lying between them. The CDR3 DNA reads TGTGCCAGCAGTGCTCAGGGGATCTCAACTCGGGCTTTCTTT. Protein sequence: CASSAQGISTRAFF.

The genes are TRBV11-2 and TRBJ2-1; 7 bases fit TRBD2. The CDR3 sequence is 13 residues long. V was clipped by 5 bases and J by 7 bases; unmatched bases: 5. Germline V gives CDR1 SGHAT, CDR2 FQNNGV. CDR3 loop: CASSPPGGNEQFF. The CDR3 DNA sequence: TGTGCCAGCAGCCCGCCCGGGGGGAATGAGCAGTTCTTC.

The rearrangement uses TRBV29-1 and TRBJ2-1; possibly TRBD2 for D (6 bases). The germline V gene encodes CDR1 SQVTM and CDR2 ANQGSEA. This CDR3 contains 17 residues. Trimming left V 7 bases short and J 0 bases short, with 22 bases between. The CDR3 reads CSAVKDVGSRSYNEQFF. The CDR3 coding sequence is TGCAGCGCGGTGAAAGATGTCGGGAGTCGCTCCTACAATGAGCAGTTCTTC.

The rearrangement uses TRBV29-1 and TRBJ2-2; 10 positions agree with TRBD2. The CDR3 runs 17 residues. Trimming took 6 bases from V and 8 from J; bases not matched to a gene: 18. Germline loops: CDR1 SQVTM, CDR2 ANQGSEA. The CDR3 spells CSVARASGRPGGGELFF. CDR3 DNA sequence: TGCAGCGTAGCGCGGGCTAGCGGGAGACCCGGAGGTGGGGAGCTGTTTTTT.

The chain joins TRBV18 to TRBJ1-2; TRBD1 agrees at 9 bases. The CDR3 contains 15 residues. The J segment lost 4 bases and the V segment lost 3 bases, leaving 6 bases of the junction unmatched. CDR1 and CDR2 from the germline V gene are KGHSH and LQKENI. CDR3 region: CASSPGQGLRYGYTF. CDR3 sequence (DNA): TGTGCCAGCTCACCGGGACAGGGTTTACGCTATGGCTACACCTTC.

This CDR3 is CASSIRATNEKLFF. The CDR3 DNA reads TGCGCCAGCAGCATCAGGGCAACTAATGAAAAACTGTTTTTT. The chain has TRBV5-1 and TRBJ1-4, with a tentative D call TRBD1 (5 bases). Germline loops: CDR1 SGHRS, CDR2 YFSETQ. The V gene lost 4 bases and the J gene lost 0 bases, with 7 bases spanning the gap. The CDR3 has 14 amino acids.

The chain combines TRBV7-9 with TRBJ2-1, with D unclear. Germline V CDR1 and CDR2: SEHNR, FQNEAQ (reference sequence). The germline V and J ends were trimmed by 8 bases and 0 bases, with 5 bases remaining between them. The CDR3 is made up of 12 amino acids. CDR3 DNA sequence: TGTGCCAGCGCCTACTCCTACAATGAGCAGTTCTTC. It translates to CASAYSYNEQFF. The whole variable domain, filled in from reference TRBV7-9 and TRBJ2-1, reads DTGVSQNPRHKITKRGQNVTFRCDPISEHNRLYWYRQTLGQGPEFLTYFQNEAQLEKSRLLSDRFSAERPKGSFSTLEIQRTEQGDSAMYLCASAYSYNEQFFGPGTRLTVL.

The chain couples TRBV19 to TRBJ2-1, with D perhaps matching TRBD1 (6 bases). Trimming shortened V by 4 bases and J by 7 bases, and 14 bases separated the two germline ends. The CDR3 totals 14 residues. Germline V gene data show CDR1 as LNHDA and CDR2 as SQIVND (reference sequence). The CDR3 nucleotides are TGTGCCAGTAGTACCGGACAGCCTCGGAATGAGCAGTTCTTC. Amino acid sequence: CASSTGQPRNEQFF.

For the CDR3, the DNA is TGCGCCAGCAGCCCGGGGACTGCGAACACCGGGGAGCTGTTTTTT. Amino acids: CASSPGTANTGELFF. This rearrangement joins TRBV5-1 to TRBJ2-2, with D perhaps matching TRBD2 (6 bases). This CDR3 is built from 15 residues. The germline V and J ends were trimmed by 4 bases and 0 bases, with 10 bases remaining between them. Germline V gene sequence: CDR1 SGHRS, CDR2 YFSETQ.

The chain employs TRBV19 and TRBJ2-1, with TRBD2 identical over 13 bases. V shed 9 bases and J 5 bases; nucleotides not matched to a gene: 4. Germline V gives CDR1 LNHDA, CDR2 SQIVND (reference sequence). The CDR3 is 14 amino acids. DNA of the CDR3: TGTGCCAGCGGACTAGCGGGAGAGGACAATGAGCAGTTCTTC. Its translation: CASGLAGEDNEQFF.

V usage is TRBV5-4 and J usage is TRBJ2-5, with TRBD2 identical over 10 bases. The J segment lost 5 bases and the V segment lost 2 bases, leaving 3 bases of the junction unmatched. The CDR3 is 14 amino acids. Looked up from germline, CDR1 is SGHNT and CDR2 is YYREEE (reference sequence). CDR3 bases: TGTGCCAGCAGCTTTAAAGCGGGAGGGGAGACCCAGTACTTC. This codes for CASSFKAGGETQYF. Full variable domain (remainder filled in from reference TRBV5-4 and TRBJ2-5): ETGVTQSPTHLIKTRGQQVTLRCSSQSGHNTVSWYQQALGQGPQFIFQYYREEENGRGNFPPRFSGLQFPNYSSELNVNALELDDSALYLCASSFKAGGETQYFGPGTRLLVL.

The V call is TRBV5-4, the J call TRBJ2-5; 10 bases are shared with TRBD2. V was pared by 1 base and J by 5 bases, with 5 bases of the junction left unmatched. Germline V CDR1 and CDR2: SGHNT, YYREEE (reference sequence). The CDR3 consists of 15 residues. The CDR3 region is CASSLRSGRAETQYF. For the CDR3, the DNA is TGTGCCAGCAGCTTGCGGAGCGGGAGGGCGGAGACCCAGTACTTC.

This sequence joins TRBV7-2 and TRBJ2-3; 8 nucleotides align to TRBD2. Trimming took 3 bases from V and 6 from J; bases not matched to a gene: 5. The CDR3 loop spans 14 amino acids. Germline lookup yields CDR1 SGHTA and CDR2 FQGNSA. In nucleotides, the CDR3 is TGTGCCAGCAGCTTGTCCGGCGGGGGGGATACGCAGTATTTT. Translating gives CASSLSGGGDTQYF. Using reference TRBV7-2 and TRBJ2-3 for the parts outside the CDR3, the full variable domain is GAGVSQSPSNKVTEKGKDVELRCDPISGHTALYWYRQSLGQGLEFLIYFQGNSAPDKSGLPSDRFSAERTGGSVSTLTIQRTQQEDSAVYLCASSLSGGGDTQYFGPGTRLTVL.

The V and J genes are TRBV11-2 and TRBJ1-2; no definite D call. The V and J ends lost 0 bases and 4 bases respectively, with 15 bases between them. CDR3 size: 16 residues. Germline CDR1 and CDR2: SGHAT and FQNNGV. This chain's CDR3 is CASSLDLAESRYGYTF. The CDR3 nucleotides are TGTGCCAGCAGCTTAGATCTTGCTGAAAGCCGCTATGGCTACACCTTC.

The chain employs TRBV4-1 and TRBJ1-1, with D unclear. The CDR3 is 16 amino acids. CDR1 is MGHRA and CDR2 is YSYEKL in the germline V gene. Trimming left V 7 bases short and J 3 bases short, with 21 bases between. CDR3 sequence (DNA): TGCGCCAGCAAGCCAAGATCCGGCGTGGCGGACACTGAAGCTTTCTTT. Protein sequence: CASKPRSGVADTEAFF.

This chain joins TRBV11-2 and TRBJ1-3; tentatively, D is TRBD1 (5 bases). CDR1 is SGHAT and CDR2 is FQNNGV in the germline V gene. V was clipped by 4 bases and J by 0 bases, with 13 bases between them. The CDR3 is 16 residues long. The chain's CDR3 is CASSSLGGFSGNTIYF. The CDR3 region has the DNA TGTGCCAGCAGCTCCCTCGGGGGGTTCTCTGGAAACACCATATATTTT.

The chain links TRBV27 to TRBJ2-7, with 10 positions matching TRBD2. Unmatched junction bases numbered 6, after V lost 2 bases and J lost 5 bases. This CDR3 has 15 residues. In germline, CDR1 is MNHEY, CDR2 SMNVEV (reference sequence). DNA of the CDR3: TGTGCCAGCAGTTTAGTGGCTAGCGGGAGCGACGAGCAGTACTTC. Its protein is CASSLVASGSDEQYF.

The chain couples TRBV28 to TRBJ2-2, with 7 positions matching TRBD1. CDR1 is MDHEN, CDR2 SYDVKM, per germline. The CDR3 extends over 16 amino acids. The J segment lost 4 bases and the V segment lost 4 bases, leaving 9 bases of the junction unmatched. CDR3 coding DNA: TGTGCCAGCAGTTCGACAGGGCGACCGGTCACCGGGGAGCTGTTTTTT. This codes for CASSSTGRPVTGELFF. Combining the CDR3 with reference TRBV28 and TRBJ2-2 gives the whole variable domain DVKVTQSSRYLVKRTGEKVFLECVQDMDHENMFWYRQDPGLGLRLIYFSYDVKMKEKGDIPEGYSVSREKKERFSLILESASTNQTSMYLCASSSTGRPVTGELFFGEGSRLTVL.

The chain combines TRBV19 with TRBJ2-5; 15 bases are a match to TRBD2. The germline V gene has CDR1 LNHDA and CDR2 SQIVND (reference sequence). The CDR3 length is 16 residues. Trimming cost V 5 bases and J 5 bases; bases outside gene matches: 6. The CDR3 protein is CASSPGLAGGGETQYF. Written as DNA, the CDR3 is TGTGCCAGTAGTCCGGGACTAGCGGGGGGTGGGGAGACCCAGTACTTC.

The chain recombines TRBV7-8 with TRBJ2-7; TRBD1 might be the D (6 bases). V shed 6 bases and J shed 0 bases, with 27 bases lying between them. The CDR3 totals 19 residues. Per the germline V gene, CDR1 is SGHVS and CDR2 is FQNEAQ. The CDR3 here is CASRVASLLDRSISYEQYF. As DNA, the CDR3 is TGTGCCAGCAGGGTAGCGTCGCTTCTTGACAGGTCGATCTCCTACGAGCAGTACTTC.

The genes are TRBV5-5 and TRBJ1-2, with 10 bases lining up with TRBD1. Germline trimming cut 6 bases from V and 9 bases from J; bases unmatched to any gene: 8. This CDR3 has 13 amino acids. Germline CDR1 reads SGHKS; CDR2 reads YYEKEE (reference sequence). As DNA, the CDR3 is TGTGCCAGCAAGGGGACAGGGGAGGCGAGCTACACCTTC. Translated, it gives CASKGTGEASYTF.

V and J are TRBV25-1 and TRBJ2-5; TRBD1 might be the D (6 bases). TRBJ2-7 explains the end of the DNA better; the J call may be wrong. The CDR3 is 13 amino acids. The germline CDR1 and CDR2 sequences are MGHDK and SYGVNS. The CDR3 nucleotides are TGTGCCAGCAGAACGGACAGCAACTACGAGCAGTACTTC. It codes for CASRTDSNYEQYF.

The CDR3 DNA sequence: TGTGCCAGCCGCAAGACTAGCGGGATGGGGGAGCAGTACTTC. Translating it yields CASRKTSGMGEQYF. The J gene is TRBJ2-7, the V gene TRBV6-5; 11 bases align to TRBD2. In germline, CDR1 is MNHEY, CDR2 SVGAGI. The CDR3 loop spans 14 amino acids. The trim removed 8 bases at V and 7 bases at J, leaving 10 bases unmatched.

V is TRBV6-6 and J is TRBJ1-5; D uncertain. CDR3 size: 16 residues. Looked up from germline, CDR1 is MNHNY and CDR2 is SVGAGI (reference sequence). Between the trimmed V and J ends, which lost 6 bases and 0 bases, there was a span of 15 bases. DNA for the CDR3: TGTGCCAGCAGCCCCCCAGATGTCAATAGCAATCAGCCCCAGCATTTT. Its translation is CASSPPDVNSNQPQHF.

The chain uses TRBV7-2 and TRBJ2-7; no clear D. CDR3 length: 14 amino acids. CDR1 SGHTA and CDR2 FQGNSA come from the germline V gene. The ends were cut back, 1 base at V and 0 bases at J, with 7 bases in the middle. In DNA, the CDR3 is TGTGCCAGCAGCTTAGGCTCAGTCTCCTACGAGCAGTACTTC. Protein: CASSLGSVSYEQYF.

The CDR3 coding sequence is TGTGCCAGCAGCTTAACTAGCGGTTCCTACGAGCAGTACTTC. Protein sequence: CASSLTSGSYEQYF. The chain joins TRBV13 to TRBJ2-5; 8 nucleotides match TRBD2. The assigned J gene may be wrong: the sequence end matches TRBJ2-7 better. The CDR3 runs 14 residues. CDR1 and CDR2 (germline): PRHDT, FYEKMQ (reference sequence).

The chain joins TRBV7-3 to TRBJ2-2; tentative D call: TRBD2 (5 bases). Germline CDR1 and CDR2: SGHTA and FQGTGA. CDR3 length: 15 residues. Trimming stripped 0 bases from V and 7 bases from J, with 12 bases between. For the CDR3, the DNA is TGTGCCAGCAGCTTAACCCCGGGGTCTGGCGGGGAGCTGTTTTTT. It translates to CASSLTPGSGGELFF.